One and the same sample provided the 18 T cell receptor beta chains below, sequenced in a study of shared clonotypes between healthy human individuals. The table came from immunoSEQ multiplex PCR; TCRdb's copy has only in-frame clones and leaves some out. This table has some 700,000 clones, 90% appearing once. The specimen sequenced was memory CD8+ T cells from PBMCs. Subset described: CD45RO+ cells pooled with CCR7-negative TemRA cells. The receptors stem from a man younger than 35 in good health. Some clones in this sample may be carry-over from other donors' samples.

The V call is TRBV4-2, the J call TRBJ2-7, with 10 bases matching TRBD1. CDR1 is LGHNA and CDR2 is YNFKEQ in the germline V gene. V dropped 1 base and J dropped 2; count of bases not matched to a gene: 5. The CDR3 sequence is 16 residues long. The CDR3 is CASSQAGTGDPYEQYF. The DNA for the CDR3 is TGTGCCAGCAGCCAAGCGGGGACAGGGGACCCCTACGAGCAGTACTTC.

The chain uses TRBV7-9 and TRBJ2-1; no clear D gene. The germline V gene has CDR1 SEHNR and CDR2 FQNEAQ (reference sequence). The CDR3 is 15 residues long. Trimming left V 6 bases short and J 1 base short, with 13 bases between. The DNA for the CDR3 is TGTGCCAGCAGTCCTGTCCTTCCTTCCTACAATGAGCAGTTCTTC. Protein: CASSPVLPSYNEQFF.

In DNA form, the CDR3 reads TGTGCCTGGAGGCAACGGGGAGTTCTGAATGAGCAGTTCTTC. Translated, it gives CAWRQRGVLNEQFF. This chain joins TRBV30 and TRBJ2-1; possibly TRBD2 for D (5 bases). The germline gives CDR1 GTSNPN, CDR2 SVGIG (reference sequence). V lost 3 bases and J lost 7, with 16 bases in between. There are 14 residues in the CDR3.

This clone was detected only a few times. The chain links TRBV4-2 to TRBJ1-1, with D hard to call. The germline V gene encodes CDR1 LGHNA and CDR2 YNFKEQ. The CDR3 loop spans 13 amino acids. V lost 5 bases, J lost 4 bases, and 11 bases lay in between. DNA for the CDR3: TGTGCCAGCAGCGGTGTTGGAGCCACTGAAGCTTTCTTT. This sequence encodes CASSGVGATEAFF.

The V call is TRBV27, the J call TRBJ2-7, with a possible D match to TRBD2 (6 bases). The germline V gene has CDR1 MNHEY and CDR2 SMNVEV (reference sequence). Trimming took off 5 bases at V and 6 bases at J, with 17 bases between the two ends. The CDR3 covers 14 residues. The CDR3 DNA reads TGTGCCAGCAGTAACCGACTAGATCTTGGCGAGCAGTACTTC. Protein: CASSNRLDLGEQYF.

The rearrangement joins TRBV2 to TRBJ2-7; weak D call: TRBD1 (6 bases). From germline, CDR1 is SNHLY and CDR2 FYNNEI. V was pared by 6 bases and J by 6 bases, with 12 bases between. CDR3 size: 12 residues. The CDR3 coding sequence is TGTGCCAGCAGGGCTCGAGGGGGCGAGCAGTACTTC. Protein: CASRARGGEQYF.

The count of this clone is one. This sequence joins TRBV30 and TRBJ2-2; 12 nucleotides align to TRBD2. The CDR3 totals 20 residues. With 4 bases clipped from V and 3 bases from J, the junction kept 18 bases outside the gene matches. CDR1 is GTSNPN and CDR2 is SVGIG in the germline V gene (reference sequence). In DNA form, the CDR3 reads TGTGCCTGGACCGGCTTCGGACTAGCGGGAAAGATGGAGGACACCGGGGAGCTGTTTTTT. Translating gives CAWTGFGLAGKMEDTGELFF. Drawing the rest from reference TRBV30 and TRBJ2-2, the complete variable domain is SQTIHQWPATLVQPVGSPLSLECTVEGTSNPNLYWYRQAAGRGLQLLFYSVGIGQISSEVPQNLSASRPQDRQFILSSKKLLLSDSGFYLCAWTGFGLAGKMEDTGELFFGEGSRLTVL.

The rearrangement links TRBV15 to TRBJ2-7; 11 bases map to TRBD1. The CDR3 loop spans 16 amino acids. The V segment lost 0 bases and the J segment 5 bases; nucleotides outside the gene matches: 6. Per germline, CDR1 LNHNV and CDR2 YYDKDF (reference sequence). The CDR3 coding sequence is TGTGCCACCAGCAGAGATAGGGACAGGGGGGAAAACGAGCAGTACTTC. This gives the protein CATSRDRDRGENEQYF.

This clone showed up just once. The same CDR3 also results from other DNA sequences found in this sample. The CDR3 DNA sequence: TGCGCCAGCAGCCAAGAGTTGGTAGCCAAAAACATTCAGTACTTC. It codes for CASSQELVAKNIQYF. V usage is TRBV4-1 and J usage is TRBJ2-4; D gene uncertain. The V gene's germline CDR1 is MGHRA and CDR2 YSYEKL. V dropped 0 bases and J dropped 0 bases, with 6 bases sitting between them. The CDR3 totals 15 residues.

In nucleotides, the CDR3 is TGTGCCAGCAGCTTATTTTATACGGGACCGGTCACCGGGGAGCTGTTTTTT. Its protein is CASSLFYTGPVTGELFF. The V and J genes are TRBV7-3 and TRBJ2-2; D could derive from TRBD1 or TRBD2 (5 bases each). CDR1 SGHTA and CDR2 FQGTGA come from the germline V gene. Trimming shortened V by 2 bases and J by 4 bases, and 17 bases separated the two germline ends. The CDR3 covers 17 residues.

This chain joins TRBV5-6 and TRBJ2-2; D could derive from TRBD1 or TRBD2 (5 bases each). Germline V gives CDR1 SGHDT, CDR2 YYEEEE. V was cut by 1 base and J by 4 bases, with 11 bases left in between. This CDR3 is built from 15 residues. DNA of the CDR3: TGTGCCAGCAGCTTGTGGGGGTTTATCACCGGGGAGCTGTTTTTT. Its protein product is CASSLWGFITGELFF. Complete variable domain (other parts from reference TRBV5-6 and TRBJ2-2): DAGVTQSPTHLIKTRGQQVTLRCSPKSGHDTVSWYQQALGQGPQFIFQYYEEEERQRGNFPDRFSGHQFPNYSSELNVNALLLGDSALYLCASSLWGFITGELFFGEGSRLTVL.

V and J are TRBV28 and TRBJ1-5, with D unresolved. CDR1 and CDR2 (germline): MDHEN, SYDVKM. Trimming shortened V by 3 bases and J by 3 bases, and 12 bases separated the two germline ends. The CDR3 is 15 amino acids. CDR3 bases: TGTGCCAGCAGTTTTTTCGGCAGTTCCAATCAGCCCCAGCATTTT. This gives the protein CASSFFGSSNQPQHF.

This sequence joins TRBV15 and TRBJ2-7; 7 bases match TRBD2. The CDR3 has 15 residues. With V trimmed by 3 bases and J by 2 bases, 7 bases remained unmatched. Germline values: CDR1 LNHNV, CDR2 YYDKDF (reference sequence). The CDR3 loop is CATSRGREGPYEQYF. In nucleotides, the CDR3 is TGTGCCACCAGCAGGGGGAGGGAAGGGCCCTACGAGCAGTACTTC. The whole variable domain, filled in from reference TRBV15 and TRBJ2-7, reads DAMVIQNPRYQVTQFGKPVTLSCSQTLNHNVMYWYQQKSSQAPKLLFHYYDKDFNNEADTPDNFQSRRPNTSFCFLDIRSPGLGDTAMYLCATSRGREGPYEQYFGPGTRLTVT.

With regard to this clone: In the same sample, other DNA sequences code for this CDR3. The chain is built from TRBV9 and TRBJ2-6, with D unresolved. Germline V gene data show CDR1 as SGDLS and CDR2 as YYNGEE. This CDR3 has 14 residues. The ends were cut back, 2 bases at V and 0 bases at J, with 3 bases in the middle. The CDR3 is CASSVGSGANVLTF. CDR3 bases: TGTGCCAGCAGCGTCGGCTCTGGGGCCAACGTCCTGACTTTC. The full variable domain, in which reference TRBV9 and TRBJ2-6 provide the parts outside the CDR3, is DSGVTQTPKHLITATGQRVTLRCSPRSGDLSVYWYQQSLDQGLQFLIQYYNGEERAKGNILERFSAQQFPDLHSELNLSSLELGDSALYFCASSVGSGANVLTFGAGSRLTVL.

V usage is TRBV15 and J usage is TRBJ2-6; D may be TRBD1 (6 bases). The V end was cut by 0 bases, the J end by 0 bases, with 12 bases between. Germline V gene data show CDR1 as LNHNV and CDR2 as YYDKDF (reference sequence). The CDR3 has 18 amino acids. CDR3 in DNA: TGTGCCACCAGCAGAGATGGCAGGGGTTCCTCTGGGGCCAACGTCCTGACTTTC. Translating gives CATSRDGRGSSGANVLTF.

The genes are TRBV28 and TRBJ1-1; weak D call: TRBD1 (5 bases). The V gene's germline CDR1 is MDHEN and CDR2 SYDVKM. V lost 5 bases and J 6 bases, leaving 16 bases between the germline ends. CDR3 size: 14 residues. CDR3 coding DNA: TGTGCCAGCAGTCCCCCCTGGGGCTCCGCTGAAGCTTTCTTT. Amino acids: CASSPPWGSAEAFF.

CDR3 region: CASSFSTNIRETQYF. The CDR3 nucleotides are TGTGCCAGCAGTTTTTCCACAAACATTCGAGAGACCCAGTACTTC. The gene calls are TRBV28 and TRBJ2-5, with D unresolved. The germline V gene has CDR1 MDHEN and CDR2 SYDVKM. The CDR3 runs to 15 residues. Trimming removed 3 bases at V and 4 bases at J, with 15 bases between. The variable domain in full, with the rest retrieved from reference TRBV28 and TRBJ2-5, is DVKVTQSSRYLVKRTGEKVFLECVQDMDHENMFWYRQDPGLGLRLIYFSYDVKMKEKGDIPEGYSVSREKKERFSLILESASTNQTSMYLCASSFSTNIRETQYFGPGTRLLVL.

This rearrangement joins TRBV10-3 to TRBJ2-3; D is perhaps TRBD1 (6 bases). Germline CDR1 reads ENHRY; CDR2 reads SYGVKD. V lost 4 bases, J lost 0 bases, and 23 bases lay in between. The CDR3 is 19 residues long. The CDR3 here is CAISVLGAEASPSTDTQYF. In DNA form, the CDR3 reads TGTGCCATCAGTGTGCTGGGGGCAGAGGCTAGCCCTAGCACAGATACGCAGTATTTT.